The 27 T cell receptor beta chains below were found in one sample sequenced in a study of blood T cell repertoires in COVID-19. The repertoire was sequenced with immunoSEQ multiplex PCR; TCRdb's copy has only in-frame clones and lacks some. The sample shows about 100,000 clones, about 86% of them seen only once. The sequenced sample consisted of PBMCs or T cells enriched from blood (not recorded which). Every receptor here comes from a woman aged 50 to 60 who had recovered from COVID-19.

The chain's CDR3 is CASSDATGGADTQYF. CDR3 DNA: TGTGCCAGCAGTGACGCGACAGGGGGCGCAGATACGCAGTATTTT. The rearrangement joins TRBV6-4 to TRBJ2-3, with TRBD1 matching over 10 bases. The CDR3 extends over 15 amino acids. CDR1 and CDR2 from the germline V gene are MRHNA and SNTAGT. After removal of 2 bases from V and 4 bases from J, the junction contained 3 bases not matched to a gene.

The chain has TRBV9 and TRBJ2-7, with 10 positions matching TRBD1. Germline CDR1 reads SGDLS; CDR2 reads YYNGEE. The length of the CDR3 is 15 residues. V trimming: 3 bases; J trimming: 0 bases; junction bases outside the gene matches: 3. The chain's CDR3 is CASSGGQGSSYEQYF. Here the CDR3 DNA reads TGTGCCAGCAGCGGGGGACAGGGGAGCTCCTACGAGCAGTACTTC.

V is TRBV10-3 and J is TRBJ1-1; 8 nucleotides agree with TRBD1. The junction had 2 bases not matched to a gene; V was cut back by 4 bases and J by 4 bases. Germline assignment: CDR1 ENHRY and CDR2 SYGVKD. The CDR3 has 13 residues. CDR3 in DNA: TGTGCCATCAGTGGGACAGGGCCCACTGAAGCTTTCTTT. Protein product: CAISGTGPTEAFF.

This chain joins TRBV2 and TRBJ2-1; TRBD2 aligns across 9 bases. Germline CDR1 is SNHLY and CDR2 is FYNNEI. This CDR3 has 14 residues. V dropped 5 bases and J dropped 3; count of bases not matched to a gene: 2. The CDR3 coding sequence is TGTGCCAGCAGTTGGACTAGCGACTACAATGAGCAGTTCTTC. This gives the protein CASSWTSDYNEQFF.

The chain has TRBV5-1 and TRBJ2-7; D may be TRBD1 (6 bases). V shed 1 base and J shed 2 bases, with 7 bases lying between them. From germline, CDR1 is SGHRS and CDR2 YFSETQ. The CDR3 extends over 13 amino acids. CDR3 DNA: TGCGCCAGCAGCTTGACAGGGCCCTACGAGCAGTACTTC. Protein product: CASSLTGPYEQYF.

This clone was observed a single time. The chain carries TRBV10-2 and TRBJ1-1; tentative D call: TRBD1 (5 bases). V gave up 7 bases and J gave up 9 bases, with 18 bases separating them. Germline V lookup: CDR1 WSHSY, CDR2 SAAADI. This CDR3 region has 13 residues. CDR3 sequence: CASTASGGEKAFF. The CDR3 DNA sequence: TGCGCCAGCACCGCCTCTGGGGGGGAGAAAGCTTTCTTT.

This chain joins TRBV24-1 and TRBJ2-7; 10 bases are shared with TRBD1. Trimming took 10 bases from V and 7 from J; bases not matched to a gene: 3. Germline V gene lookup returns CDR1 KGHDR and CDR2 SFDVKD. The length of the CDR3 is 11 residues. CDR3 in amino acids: CATGQGGEQYF. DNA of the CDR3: TGTGCCACTGGACAGGGGGGTGAGCAGTACTTC.

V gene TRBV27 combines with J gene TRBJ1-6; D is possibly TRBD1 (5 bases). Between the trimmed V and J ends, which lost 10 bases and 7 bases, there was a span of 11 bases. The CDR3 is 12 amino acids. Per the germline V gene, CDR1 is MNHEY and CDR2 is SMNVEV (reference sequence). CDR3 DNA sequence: TGTGCCACGGGACTGCTGAATTCACCCCTCCACTTT. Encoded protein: CATGLLNSPLHF.

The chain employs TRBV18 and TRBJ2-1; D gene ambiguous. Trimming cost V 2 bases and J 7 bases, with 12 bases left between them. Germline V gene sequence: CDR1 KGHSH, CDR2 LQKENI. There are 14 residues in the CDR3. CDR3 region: CASSPMRLGNEQFF. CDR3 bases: TGTGCCAGCTCACCAATGCGGCTTGGGAATGAGCAGTTCTTC. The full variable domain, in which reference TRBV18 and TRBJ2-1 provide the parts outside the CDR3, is NAGVMQNPRHLVRRRGQEARLRCSPMKGHSHVYWYRQLPEEGLKFMVYLQKENIIDESGMPKERFSAEFPKEGPSILRIQQVVRGDSAAYFCASSPMRLGNEQFFGPGTRLTVL.

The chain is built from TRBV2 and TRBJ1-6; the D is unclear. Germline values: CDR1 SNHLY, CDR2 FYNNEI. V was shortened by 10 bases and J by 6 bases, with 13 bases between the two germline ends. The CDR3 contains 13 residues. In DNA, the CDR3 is TGTGCCACTCAGGCGTCCACTAATTCACCCCTCCACTTT. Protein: CATQASTNSPLHF.

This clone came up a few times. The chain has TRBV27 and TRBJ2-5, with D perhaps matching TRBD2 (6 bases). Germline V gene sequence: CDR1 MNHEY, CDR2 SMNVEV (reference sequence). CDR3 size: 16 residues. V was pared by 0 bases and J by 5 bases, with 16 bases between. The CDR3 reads CASSLSMTTAGETQYF. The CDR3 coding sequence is TGTGCCAGCAGTTTATCCATGACGACGGCGGGGGAGACCCAGTACTTC.

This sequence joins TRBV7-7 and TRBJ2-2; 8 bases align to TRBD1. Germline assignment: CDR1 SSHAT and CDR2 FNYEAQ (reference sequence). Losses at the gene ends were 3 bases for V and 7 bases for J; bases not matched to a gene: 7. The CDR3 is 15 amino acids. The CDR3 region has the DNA TGTGCCAGCAGCTTTCAGACAGGGGTGGTCGGGGAGCTGTTTTTT. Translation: CASSFQTGVVGELFF.

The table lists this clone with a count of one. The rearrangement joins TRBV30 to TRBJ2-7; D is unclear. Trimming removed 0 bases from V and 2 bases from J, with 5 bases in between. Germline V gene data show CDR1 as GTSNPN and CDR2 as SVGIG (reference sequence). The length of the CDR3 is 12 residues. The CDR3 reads CAWSVLTYEQYF. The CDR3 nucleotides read TGTGCCTGGAGTGTACTGACCTACGAGCAGTACTTC. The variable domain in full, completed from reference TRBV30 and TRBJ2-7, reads SQTIHQWPATLVQPVGSPLSLECTVEGTSNPNLYWYRQAAGRGLQLLFYSVGIGQISSEVPQNLSASRPQDRQFILSSKKLLLSDSGFYLCAWSVLTYEQYFGPGTRLTVT.

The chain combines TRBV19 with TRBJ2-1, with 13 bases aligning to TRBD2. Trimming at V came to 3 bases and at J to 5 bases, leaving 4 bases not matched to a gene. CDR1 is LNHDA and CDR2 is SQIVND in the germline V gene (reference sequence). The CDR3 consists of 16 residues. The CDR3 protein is CASSIPLAGGNNEQFF. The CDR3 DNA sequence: TGTGCCAGTAGTATCCCACTAGCGGGAGGGAACAATGAGCAGTTCTTC.

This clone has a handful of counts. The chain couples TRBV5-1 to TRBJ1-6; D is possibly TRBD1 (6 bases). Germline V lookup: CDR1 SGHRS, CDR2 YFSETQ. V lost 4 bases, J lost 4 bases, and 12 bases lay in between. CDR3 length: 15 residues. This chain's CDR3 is CASSAGQIYNSPLHF. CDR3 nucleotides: TGCGCCAGCAGCGCCGGACAGATTTATAATTCACCCCTCCACTTT.

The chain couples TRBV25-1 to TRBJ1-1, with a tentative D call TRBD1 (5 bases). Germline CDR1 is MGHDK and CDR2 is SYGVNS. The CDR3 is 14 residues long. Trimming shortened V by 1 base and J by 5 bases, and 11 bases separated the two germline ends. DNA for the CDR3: TGTGCCAGCAGTGAATGGGGGGAGGGGACTGAAGCTTTCTTT. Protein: CASSEWGEGTEAFF. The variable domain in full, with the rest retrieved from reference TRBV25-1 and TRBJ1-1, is EADIYQTPRYLVIGTGKKITLECSQTMGHDKMYWYQQDPGMELHLIHYSYGVNSTEKGDLSSESTVSRIRTEHFPLTLESARPSHTSQYLCASSEWGEGTEAFFGQGTRLTVV.

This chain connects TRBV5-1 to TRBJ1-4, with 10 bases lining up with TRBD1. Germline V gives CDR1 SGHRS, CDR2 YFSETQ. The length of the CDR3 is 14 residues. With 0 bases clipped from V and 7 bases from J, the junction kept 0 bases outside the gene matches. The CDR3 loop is CASSLGQGAEKLFF. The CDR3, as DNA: TGCGCCAGCAGCTTGGGACAGGGGGCTGAAAAACTGTTTTTT.

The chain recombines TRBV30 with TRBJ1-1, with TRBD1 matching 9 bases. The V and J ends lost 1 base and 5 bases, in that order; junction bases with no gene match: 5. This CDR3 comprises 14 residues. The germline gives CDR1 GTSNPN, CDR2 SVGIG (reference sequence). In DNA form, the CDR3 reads TGTGCCTGGAGTGGGGGACAGGGCAAGACTGAAGCTTTCTTT. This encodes CAWSGGQGKTEAFF. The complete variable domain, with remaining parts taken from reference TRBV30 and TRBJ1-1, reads SQTIHQWPATLVQPVGSPLSLECTVEGTSNPNLYWYRQAAGRGLQLLFYSVGIGQISSEVPQNLSASRPQDRQFILSSKKLLLSDSGFYLCAWSGGQGKTEAFFGQGTRLTVV.

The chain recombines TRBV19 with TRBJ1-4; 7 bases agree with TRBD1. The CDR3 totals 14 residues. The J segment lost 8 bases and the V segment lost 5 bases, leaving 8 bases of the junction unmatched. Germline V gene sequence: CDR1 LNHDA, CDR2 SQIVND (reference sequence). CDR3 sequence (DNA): TGTGCCAGTAGTCTCCAGGGGGGACGGGAAAAACTGTTTTTT. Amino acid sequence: CASSLQGGREKLFF.

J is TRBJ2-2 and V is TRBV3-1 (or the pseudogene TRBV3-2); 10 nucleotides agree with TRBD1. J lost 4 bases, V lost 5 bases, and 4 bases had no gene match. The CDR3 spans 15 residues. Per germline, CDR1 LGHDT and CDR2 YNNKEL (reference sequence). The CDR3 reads CASSGTGVPTGELFF. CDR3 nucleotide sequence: TGTGCCAGCAGCGGGACAGGGGTCCCCACCGGGGAGCTGTTTTTT.

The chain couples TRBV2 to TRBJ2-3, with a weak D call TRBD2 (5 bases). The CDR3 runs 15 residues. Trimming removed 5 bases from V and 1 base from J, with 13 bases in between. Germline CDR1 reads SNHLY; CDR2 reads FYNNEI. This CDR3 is CASSSTPGGTDTQYF. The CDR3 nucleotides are TGTGCCAGCAGTTCTACCCCCGGGGGCACAGATACGCAGTATTTT.

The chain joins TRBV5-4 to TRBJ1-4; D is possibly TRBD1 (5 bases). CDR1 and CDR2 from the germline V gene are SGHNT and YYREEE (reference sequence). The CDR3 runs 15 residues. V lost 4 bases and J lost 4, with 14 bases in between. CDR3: CASSREGLGNEKLFF. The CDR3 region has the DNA TGTGCCAGCAGCCGGGAGGGGCTGGGTAATGAAAAACTGTTTTTT.

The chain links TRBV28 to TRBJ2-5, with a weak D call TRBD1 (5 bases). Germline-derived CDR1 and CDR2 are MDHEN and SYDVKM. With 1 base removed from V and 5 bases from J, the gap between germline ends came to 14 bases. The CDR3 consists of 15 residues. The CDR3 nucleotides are TGTGCCAGCAGTTTATATAGGGGATCCACCGAGACCCAGTACTTC. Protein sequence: CASSLYRGSTETQYF.

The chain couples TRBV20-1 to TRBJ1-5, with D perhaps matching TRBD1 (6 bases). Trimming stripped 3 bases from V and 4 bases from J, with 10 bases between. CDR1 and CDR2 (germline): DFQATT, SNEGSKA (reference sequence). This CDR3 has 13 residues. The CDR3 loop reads CSASSGDNQPQHF. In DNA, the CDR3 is TGCAGTGCTAGTTCAGGGGATAATCAGCCCCAGCATTTT.

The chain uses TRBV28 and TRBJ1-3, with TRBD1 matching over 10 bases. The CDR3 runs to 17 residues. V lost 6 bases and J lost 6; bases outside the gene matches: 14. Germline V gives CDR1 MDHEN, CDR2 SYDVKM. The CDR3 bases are TGTGCCAGCAGCTCCCCCGATACCGGGACAGGGGCAAACACCATATATTTT. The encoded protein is CASSSPDTGTGANTIYF. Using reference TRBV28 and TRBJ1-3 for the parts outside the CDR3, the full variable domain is DVKVTQSSRYLVKRTGEKVFLECVQDMDHENMFWYRQDPGLGLRLIYFSYDVKMKEKGDIPEGYSVSREKKERFSLILESASTNQTSMYLCASSSPDTGTGANTIYFGEGSWLTVV.

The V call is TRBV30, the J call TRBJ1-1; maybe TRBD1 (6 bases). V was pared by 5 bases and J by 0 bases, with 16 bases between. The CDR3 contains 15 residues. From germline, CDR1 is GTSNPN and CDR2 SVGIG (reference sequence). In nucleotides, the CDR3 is TGTGCCTGGGAACTTTTGGGGGCGGTGAACACTGAAGCTTTCTTT. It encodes CAWELLGAVNTEAFF.

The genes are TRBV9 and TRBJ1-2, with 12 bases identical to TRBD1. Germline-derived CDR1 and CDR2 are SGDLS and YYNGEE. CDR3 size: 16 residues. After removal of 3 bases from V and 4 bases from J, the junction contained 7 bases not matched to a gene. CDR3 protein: CASSDPGTGGFYGYTF. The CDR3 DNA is TGTGCCAGCAGCGACCCCGGGACAGGGGGCTTCTATGGCTACACCTTC.